This entry lists 22 T cell receptor beta chains sequenced from one sample in a study of shared clonotypes between healthy human individuals. Here immunoSEQ multiplex PCR was the method, and the copy in TCRdb shows in-frame clones only, minus some. The profile shows 2,500,000 or so clones, 85% to 95% of them singletons. The sample taken for sequencing was naive CD4+ T cells from PBMCs. Subset in this sample: CD45RA+ positively selected. The receptors stem from a man between 18 and 35 years old in good health. Some clones in this sample may be carry-over from other donors' samples.

This chain joins TRBV18 and TRBJ2-5; possibly TRBD1 or TRBD2 for D (5 bases each). Trimming pared 8 bases from V and 5 bases from J, leaving 24 bases between. CDR3 size: 16 residues. CDR1 is KGHSH, CDR2 LQKENI, per germline. CDR3 bases: TGTGCCAGCGTGAGGGACGGAACAGATGTGTTGGAGACCCAGTACTTC. Residues: CASVRDGTDVLETQYF.

The chain is built from TRBV6-5 and TRBJ1-1, with D perhaps matching TRBD1 (6 bases). Germline V gene data show CDR1 as MNHEY and CDR2 as SVGAGI. The CDR3 has 15 amino acids. V dropped 2 bases and J dropped 4 bases, with 14 bases sitting between them. Here the CDR3 reads CASSYIIQGGTEAFF. The CDR3 nucleotides read TGTGCCAGCAGTTACATTATACAGGGCGGCACTGAAGCTTTCTTT.

The chain joins TRBV18 to TRBJ2-7; TRBD1 agrees at 7 bases. Germline CDR1 and CDR2: KGHSH and LQKENI. The length of the CDR3 is 14 residues. With 4 bases clipped from V and 2 bases from J, the junction kept 5 bases outside the gene matches. The CDR3 DNA is TGTGCCAGCTCACTGGGGACAGCCACCTACGAGCAGTACTTC. It translates to CASSLGTATYEQYF.

The genes are TRBV9 and TRBJ2-3, with D unclear. Trimming pared 0 bases from V and 0 bases from J, leaving 8 bases between. From germline, CDR1 is SGDLS and CDR2 YYNGEE. The CDR3 spans 15 residues. The CDR3 region is CASSVAATSTDTQYF. The CDR3 coding sequence is TGTGCCAGCAGCGTAGCGGCTACTAGCACAGATACGCAGTATTTT.

This rearrangement joins TRBV5-1 to TRBJ2-2, with D possibly being TRBD2 (6 bases). This CDR3 is built from 17 residues. The germline V and J ends were trimmed by 0 bases and 4 bases, with 16 bases remaining between them. Germline CDR1 reads SGHRS; CDR2 reads YFSETQ. CDR3 sequence: CASSLVLDGGPTGELFF. The CDR3 DNA sequence: TGCGCCAGCAGCTTGGTATTGGATGGAGGGCCCACCGGGGAGCTGTTTTTT.

A single count supports this clone. The rearrangement joins TRBV9 to TRBJ1-1; D is possibly TRBD1 (5 bases). The CDR3 totals 16 residues. V lost 4 bases, J lost 1 base, and 17 bases lay in between. The germline V gene has CDR1 SGDLS and CDR2 YYNGEE. The CDR3 DNA reads as TGTGCCAGCAGCCTGTCAGGGACCGTCGCGAACACTGAAGCTTTCTTT. The encoded protein is CASSLSGTVANTEAFF.

The chain joins TRBV29-1 to TRBJ2-5; D possibly corresponds to TRBD1 (6 bases). The CDR3 is 14 amino acids. Germline CDR1 and CDR2: SQVTM and ANQGSEA. Trimming left V 7 bases short and J 5 bases short, with 20 bases between. The DNA of the CDR3 is TGCAGCGGCGGACAGCAGGCAGGGGTGGAGACCCAGTACTTC. Its protein is CSGGQQAGVETQYF. Combining the CDR3 with reference TRBV29-1 and TRBJ2-5 gives the whole variable domain SAVISQKPSRDICQRGTSLTIQCQVDSQVTMMFWYRQQPGQSLTLIATANQGSEATYESGFVIDKFPISRPNLTFSTLTVSNMSPEDSSIYLCSGGQQAGVETQYFGPGTRLLVL.

The chain uses TRBV6-4 and TRBJ1-5; no firm D call. Germline V gives CDR1 MRHNA, CDR2 SNTAGT. Trimming shortened V by 10 bases and J by 2 bases, and 15 bases separated the two germline ends. The CDR3 contains 14 residues. The CDR3 region has the DNA TGTGCCATGAAGGGTTCCCAGGGCAATCAGCCCCAGCATTTT. As protein: CAMKGSQGNQPQHF.

This chain uses TRBV5-6 with TRBJ1-2; TRBD1 is a possible D gene (5 bases). V was cut by 1 base and J by 4 bases, with 14 bases left in between. The CDR3 is 15 amino acids. Germline V gives CDR1 SGHDT, CDR2 YYEEEE. CDR3 nucleotide sequence: TGTGCCAGCAGCTTGATTCAGGGTACTGGCTATGGCTACACCTTC. Its protein product is CASSLIQGTGYGYTF.

The rearrangement uses TRBV6-5 and TRBJ2-5; 7 nucleotides agree with TRBD1. The CDR3 totals 14 residues. CDR1 and CDR2 from the germline V gene are MNHEY and SVGAGI. V lost 6 bases and J lost 1; bases outside the gene matches: 5. DNA for the CDR3: TGTGCCAGCAGCCGACAGGGAAGCCAAGAGACCCAGTACTTC. Translated: CASSRQGSQETQYF.

This chain joins TRBV7-8 and TRBJ2-7; TRBD1 is a possible D gene (5 bases). Germline CDR1 is SGHVS and CDR2 is FQNEAQ. The germline V and J ends were trimmed by 5 bases and 3 bases, with 8 bases remaining between them. The CDR3 extends over 12 amino acids. The chain's CDR3 is CASSTRVYEQYF. CDR3 bases: TGTGCCAGCAGCACCAGGGTCTACGAGCAGTACTTC.

The rearrangement links TRBV7-9 to TRBJ2-1; maybe TRBD1 (5 bases). V lost 2 bases to trimming and J lost 0 bases, with 17 bases between them. Germline V gene sequence: CDR1 SEHNR, CDR2 FQNEAQ (reference sequence). The length of the CDR3 is 18 residues. The DNA of the CDR3 is TGTGCCAGCAGCTTAAGGTTTGGGGCGATGAGCTCCTACAATGAGCAGTTCTTC. Translated: CASSLRFGAMSSYNEQFF.

This chain links TRBV5-1 with TRBJ2-2; 8 positions match TRBD1. The V and J ends lost 3 bases and 5 bases, in that order; junction bases with no gene match: 6. Germline V gene data show CDR1 as SGHRS and CDR2 as YFSETQ. The CDR3 totals 15 residues. CDR3 in amino acids: CASSSRGRGTGELFF. As DNA, the CDR3 is TGCGCCAGCAGCTCCAGGGGGCGCGGAACCGGGGAGCTGTTTTTT.

The chain joins TRBV4-1 to TRBJ2-1; TRBD2 agrees at 13 bases. Per germline, CDR1 MGHRA and CDR2 YSYEKL. The length of the CDR3 is 18 residues. The trim removed 3 bases at V and 5 bases at J, leaving 10 bases unmatched. The CDR3 DNA reads TGCGCCAGCAGCCATGGACTAGCGGGAGCCTCCCCCCACAATGAGCAGTTCTTC. It translates to CASSHGLAGASPHNEQFF.

The rearrangement links TRBV7-3 to TRBJ2-2; 14 bases are a match to TRBD2. V was pared by 5 bases and J by 5 bases, with 13 bases of the junction left unmatched. Germline V CDR1 and CDR2: SGHTA, FQGTGA. The CDR3 extends over 19 amino acids. In DNA, the CDR3 is TGTGCCAGCAGCGACCCGACTAGCGGGAGGGCCCCTGGGACCGGGGAGCTGTTTTTT. The encoded protein is CASSDPTSGRAPGTGELFF.

V and J are TRBV28 and TRBJ1-4, with D possibly TRBD1 on 6 matching bases. V was trimmed by 4 bases and J by 2 bases, leaving 8 bases between them. The CDR3 consists of 14 residues. Germline-derived CDR1 and CDR2 are MDHEN and SYDVKM. The CDR3 loop reads CASSYRATNEKLFF. The CDR3 region has the DNA TGTGCCAGCAGTTACAGGGCCACTAATGAAAAACTGTTTTTT.

The rearrangement uses TRBV30 and TRBJ2-3; 9 bases line up with TRBD2. This CDR3 spans 18 amino acids. Trimming removed 2 bases from V and 2 bases from J; junction bases left unmatched: 14. The V gene's germline CDR1 is GTSNPN and CDR2 SVGIG (reference sequence). The CDR3 nucleotides are TGTGCCTGGAGTTTTTCCGGGACTAGCTCTTGGTACACAGATACGCAGTATTTT. It encodes CAWSFSGTSSWYTDTQYF.

This chain joins TRBV9 and TRBJ1-1; D ambiguous. V was trimmed by 4 bases and J by 6 bases, leaving 25 bases between them. Germline V CDR1 and CDR2: SGDLS, YYNGEE. The CDR3 runs to 17 residues. CDR3 loop: CASSPHQYGRPPSEAFF. The CDR3 nucleotides read TGTGCCAGCAGCCCCCACCAGTATGGGAGACCCCCCTCTGAAGCTTTCTTT.

This clone has more than one count but fewer than ten. The rearrangement joins TRBV18 to TRBJ2-2; 12 bases match TRBD1. The V segment lost 1 base and the J segment 6 bases; nucleotides outside the gene matches: 6. The CDR3 has 17 amino acids. Germline V CDR1 and CDR2: KGHSH, LQKENI. CDR3: CASSPLLGQGASGELFF. The CDR3 DNA sequence: TGTGCCAGCTCACCACTTCTGGGACAGGGGGCATCCGGGGAGCTGTTTTTT.

The chain employs TRBV7-2 and TRBJ2-7; D is unclear. Trimming took 5 bases from V and 9 from J, leaving 11 bases between them. CDR3 length equals 11 residues. Germline loops: CDR1 SGHTA, CDR2 FQGNSA. The CDR3 here is CASSPHSGQYF. CDR3 in DNA: TGTGCCAGCAGCCCCCACAGTGGGCAGTACTTC.

The V gene is TRBV7-2, the J gene TRBJ2-3; D is unclear. Between the trimmed V and J ends, which lost 3 bases and 2 bases, there was a span of 12 bases. The CDR3 length is 15 residues. Germline CDR1 is SGHTA and CDR2 is FQGNSA. The CDR3 loop reads CASSLGTANTDTQYF. CDR3 DNA sequence: TGTGCCAGCAGCTTGGGAACAGCGAACACAGATACGCAGTATTTT.

In this sample, this clone turned up once. The V gene is TRBV18, the J gene TRBJ1-5; D is possibly TRBD1 (6 bases). Trimming took 1 base from V and 7 from J, leaving 17 bases between them. The length of the CDR3 is 16 residues. The V gene's germline CDR1 is KGHSH and CDR2 LQKENI. The CDR3 nucleotides are TGTGCCAGCTCACCACGAGCGGGGGGCGCAGGGCAGCCCCAGCATTTT. Its translation is CASSPRAGGAGQPQHF.